This T cell receptor (beta chain) derives from a study of shared clonotypes between healthy human individuals. Study-wide points: As a rule, naive subsets had a larger estimated richness than memory subsets. Clonotypes that were shared across a handful of donors made up 4% to 6% of naive CD4 clonotypes.

About this clone itself: Its antigen is undetermined. Within the sample, other DNA sequences also encode this same CDR3.

Per the original data handling: ImmunoSEQ supplied junction-only sequences lacking quality scores, so filtering was different. Produced via immunoSEQ multiplex PCR; TCRdb's table is partial and in-frame only. The V and J calls and clone size are taken from that table; D and trimming were inferred from the DNA. The table has around 2,000,000 clones, about 94% seen once. The germline gives CDR1 SGHAT, CDR2 FQNNGV. The CDR3 loop spans 12 amino acids. The ends were cut back, 0 bases at V and 5 bases at J, with 4 bases in the middle. CD45RO negativity and positive selection for CCR7 defined naive CD8 cells, a population that excluded terminally differentiated effector memory CD45RA+ cells. Only Caucasian adults living in Nashville, Tennessee served as donors.

What was sequenced was naive CD8+ T cells sorted from blood. V and J are TRBV11-2 and TRBJ2-5, with D unresolved. This clonotype was obtained from a man aged 18 to 30 in good health. CDR3 residues: CASSLDLETQYF. As DNA, the CDR3 is TGTGCCAGCAGCTTAGATCTGGAGACCCAGTACTTC.